This T cell receptor (beta chain) stems from a study of blood T cell repertoires in COVID-19 (TCRdb year 2020). Context from the whole study: The collaborator samples originated in the United States, Italy and Spain and spanned the acute and convalescent phases of COVID-19. The prospective study material was composed of cDNA or gDNA derived from T cells, B-cell-depleted T cells, or PBMCs. Deeply sampled blood TCRbeta repertoires from subjects exposed to, actively infected with, or recovered from COVID-19 were included in the dataset. The repertoires were released in a freely available public database meant as a resource for research on the immune response to SARS-CoV-2. Samples came from the ongoing ImmuneRACE study (first 160 participants) plus 1,254 subjects from 6 global collaborators. Nearly every sample came with metadata listing a de-identified subject ID, COVID-19 status, age in years and sex. HLA class I and class II types, where available, came from metadata supplied by the sample provider rather than from assay-based typing.

The germline ends are 15 bases apart after V is trimmed by 7 bases and J by 3 bases. Spanning cysteine to phenylalanine, the CDR3 consists of 15 amino acids. The entry retains the CDR3 DNA only, 45 bases that are in frame from base 1. CDR1 and CDR2 were assigned from the germline V gene as MNHEY and SVGAGI. Results and caveats for the whole study, not just this receptor: How much clinical and demographic metadata was included differed by source and by participant, and the metadata was provided uncurated.

TCRbeta CDR3 regions were amplified from genomic DNA using the immunoSEQ Assay, a bias-controlled multiplex PCR. In the original analysis: Within the assay, amplification of reference gene primers was used to estimate how many nucleated cells each sample contained. To quantify the absolute abundance of each unique TCRbeta CDR3 rearrangement, sequence reads were collapsed and filtered. Productive Simpson clonality was computed per sample as the square root of Simpson's diversity index over productive rearrangements. The source is immuneACCESS, and TCRdb retained only in-frame sequences with V and J called. Part of the clones is not carried over; for the studies checked, unresolved V genes explain less than half of this, and the remainder is unexplained. V, J and clone size reflect that table, while D and trimming were determined from the DNA. For this sample there are over 100,000 clones; about 85% appear just once. Approximately 1.5% of the sample rests with the top ten.

Whole blood was collected in K2EDTA tubes by collaborating institutions according to the institutions' own protocols. For TCRbeta analysis, collaborators shipped samples in one of three forms: frozen whole blood, isolated PBMCs, or DNA extracted from either of those sample types. Of note for this clone: The antigen this receptor binds is unknown. The input lacks base qualities; no much larger clone sits a single base away.

The chain joins TRBV6-5 to TRBJ1-4; tentative D gene TRBD1, with 5 bases matching. Sequenced sample: peripheral blood. The sequence was obtained from a man aged 35-49 years with acute or convalescent COVID-19. The DNA reads as follows: TGTGCCAGCAACGCGCCAGGGTCGGCTAATGAAAAACTGTTTTTT. Its protein product is CASNAPGSANEKLFF.